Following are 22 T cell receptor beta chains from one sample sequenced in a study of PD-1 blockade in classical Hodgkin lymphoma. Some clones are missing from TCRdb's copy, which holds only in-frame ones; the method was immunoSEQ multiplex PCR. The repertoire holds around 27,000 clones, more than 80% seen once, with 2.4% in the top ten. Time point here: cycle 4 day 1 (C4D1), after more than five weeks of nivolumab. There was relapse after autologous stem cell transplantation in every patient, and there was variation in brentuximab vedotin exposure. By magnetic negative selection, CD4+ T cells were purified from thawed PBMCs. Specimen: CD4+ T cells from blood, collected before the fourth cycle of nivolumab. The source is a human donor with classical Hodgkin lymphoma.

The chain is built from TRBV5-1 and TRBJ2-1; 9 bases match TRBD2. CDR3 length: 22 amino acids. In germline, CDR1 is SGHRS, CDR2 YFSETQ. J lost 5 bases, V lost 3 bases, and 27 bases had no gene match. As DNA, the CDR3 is TGCGCCAGCAGCTCCGAACAGATACCCATCTCTGGCGGGAGGGCCCGGGACAATGAGCAGTTCTTC. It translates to CASSSEQIPISGGRARDNEQFF.

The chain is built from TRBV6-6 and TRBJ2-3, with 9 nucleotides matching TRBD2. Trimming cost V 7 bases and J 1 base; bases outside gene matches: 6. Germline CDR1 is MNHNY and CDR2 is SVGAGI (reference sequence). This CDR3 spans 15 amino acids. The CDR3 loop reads CASTDWTSGTDTQYF. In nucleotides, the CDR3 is TGTGCCAGCACCGACTGGACTAGCGGCACAGATACGCAGTATTTT.

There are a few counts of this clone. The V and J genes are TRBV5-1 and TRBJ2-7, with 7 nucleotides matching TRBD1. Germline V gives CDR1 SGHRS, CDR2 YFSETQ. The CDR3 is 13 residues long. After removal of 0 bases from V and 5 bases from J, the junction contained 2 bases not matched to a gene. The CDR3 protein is CASSLDRGHEQYF. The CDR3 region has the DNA TGCGCCAGCAGCTTGGACAGGGGCCACGAGCAGTACTTC.

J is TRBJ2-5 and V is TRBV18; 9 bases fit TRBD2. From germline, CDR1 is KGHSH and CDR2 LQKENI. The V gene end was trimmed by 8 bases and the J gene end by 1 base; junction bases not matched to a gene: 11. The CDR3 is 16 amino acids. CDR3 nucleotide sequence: TGTGCCAGCGTCTCCGGGACTAGCAGGATCCAAGAGACCCAGTACTTC. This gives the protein CASVSGTSRIQETQYF.

This CDR3 reads CASRDTSGEQYF. In DNA form, the CDR3 reads TGCGCCAGCAGGGATACTAGCGGCGAGCAGTACTTC. The V call is TRBV10-2, the J call TRBJ2-7; 8 bases agree with TRBD2. This CDR3 has 12 residues. V shed 6 bases and J 6 bases; nucleotides not matched to a gene: 4. Germline V CDR1 and CDR2: WSHSY, SAAADI.

The CDR3 coding sequence is TGCGCCAGCAGCTTGGGACAGACGAGCTCCTACGAGCAGTACTTC. Its protein product is CASSLGQTSSYEQYF. The rearrangement links TRBV5-1 to TRBJ2-7; tentatively, D is TRBD1 (5 bases). The CDR3 has 15 residues. Germline-derived CDR1 and CDR2 are SGHRS and YFSETQ. Trimming shortened V by 0 bases and J by 0 bases, and 10 bases separated the two germline ends.

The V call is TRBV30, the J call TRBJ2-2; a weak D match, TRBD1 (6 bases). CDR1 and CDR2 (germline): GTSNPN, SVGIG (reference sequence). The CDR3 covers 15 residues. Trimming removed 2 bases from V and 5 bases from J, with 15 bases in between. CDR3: CAWSYGLRGTGELFF. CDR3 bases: TGTGCCTGGAGTTACGGGTTGAGGGGGACCGGGGAGCTGTTTTTT.

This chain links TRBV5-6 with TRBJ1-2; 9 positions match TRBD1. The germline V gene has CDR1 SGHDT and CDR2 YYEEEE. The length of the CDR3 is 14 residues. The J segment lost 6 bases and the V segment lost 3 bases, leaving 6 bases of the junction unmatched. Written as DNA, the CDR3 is TGTGCCAGCAGCTGGGGACAGGGATTAGATGGCTACACCTTC. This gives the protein CASSWGQGLDGYTF.

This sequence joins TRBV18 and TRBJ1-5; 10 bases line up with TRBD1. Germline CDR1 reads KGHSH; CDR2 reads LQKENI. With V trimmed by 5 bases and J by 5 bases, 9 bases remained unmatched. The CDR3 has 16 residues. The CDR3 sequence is CASSTGQGGRYQPQHF. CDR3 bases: TGTGCCAGCTCAACCGGACAGGGGGGGAGATATCAGCCCCAGCATTTT.

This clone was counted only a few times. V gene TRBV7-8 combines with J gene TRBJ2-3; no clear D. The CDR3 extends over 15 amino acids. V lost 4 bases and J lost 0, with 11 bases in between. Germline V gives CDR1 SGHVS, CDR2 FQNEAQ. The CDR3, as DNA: TGTGCCAGCAGCTCGAGGAGAGCTAGCACAGATACGCAGTATTTT. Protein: CASSSRRASTDTQYF.

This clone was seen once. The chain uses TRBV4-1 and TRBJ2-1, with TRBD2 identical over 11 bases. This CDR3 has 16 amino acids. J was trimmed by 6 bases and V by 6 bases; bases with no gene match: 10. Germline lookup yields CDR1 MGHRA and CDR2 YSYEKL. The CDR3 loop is CASRAPGLAGTNEQFF. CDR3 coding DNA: TGCGCCAGCAGAGCCCCCGGACTAGCGGGTACCAATGAGCAGTTCTTC.

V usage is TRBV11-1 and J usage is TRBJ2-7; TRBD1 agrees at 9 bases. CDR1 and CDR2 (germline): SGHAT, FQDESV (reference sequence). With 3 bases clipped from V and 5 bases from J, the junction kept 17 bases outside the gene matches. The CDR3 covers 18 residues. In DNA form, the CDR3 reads TGTGCCAGCAGCTTTCGAAGACAGAGTGGAACAGGGGGCGACGAGCAGTACTTC. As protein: CASSFRRQSGTGGDEQYF.

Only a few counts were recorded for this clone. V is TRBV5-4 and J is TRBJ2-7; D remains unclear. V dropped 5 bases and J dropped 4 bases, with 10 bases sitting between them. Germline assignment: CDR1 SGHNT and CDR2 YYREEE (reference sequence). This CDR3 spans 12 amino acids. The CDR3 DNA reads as TGTGCCAGCAGTATTACCGGGTACGAGCAGTACTTC. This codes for CASSITGYEQYF.

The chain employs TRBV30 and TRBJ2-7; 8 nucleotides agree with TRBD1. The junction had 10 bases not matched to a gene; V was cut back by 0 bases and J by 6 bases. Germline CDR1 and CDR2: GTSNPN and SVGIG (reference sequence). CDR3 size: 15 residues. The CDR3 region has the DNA TGTGCCTGGAGTGTCAAGGGCAGGGGGCTTAGCGAGCAGTACTTC. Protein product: CAWSVKGRGLSEQYF.

This CDR3 reads CAWSAWDRSTEAFF. The CDR3 DNA is TGTGCCTGGAGTGCCTGGGACAGGAGTACTGAAGCTTTCTTT. The chain couples TRBV30 to TRBJ1-1; 8 bases map to TRBD1. Germline CDR1 and CDR2: GTSNPN and SVGIG (reference sequence). V shed 1 base and J 5 bases; nucleotides not matched to a gene: 6. This CDR3 is 14 amino acids long.

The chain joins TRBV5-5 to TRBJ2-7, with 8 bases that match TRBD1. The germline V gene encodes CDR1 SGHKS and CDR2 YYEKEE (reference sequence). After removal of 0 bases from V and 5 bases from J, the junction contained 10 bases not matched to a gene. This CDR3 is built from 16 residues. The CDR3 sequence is CASSLALGQGNHEQYF. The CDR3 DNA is TGTGCCAGCAGCTTGGCTTTAGGACAGGGTAACCACGAGCAGTACTTC.

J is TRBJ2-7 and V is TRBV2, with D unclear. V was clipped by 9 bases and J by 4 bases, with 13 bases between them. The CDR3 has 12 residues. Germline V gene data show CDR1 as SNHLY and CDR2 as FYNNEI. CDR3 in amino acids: CASLARRYEQYF. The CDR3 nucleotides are TGTGCCAGTCTCGCTAGAAGGTACGAGCAGTACTTC.

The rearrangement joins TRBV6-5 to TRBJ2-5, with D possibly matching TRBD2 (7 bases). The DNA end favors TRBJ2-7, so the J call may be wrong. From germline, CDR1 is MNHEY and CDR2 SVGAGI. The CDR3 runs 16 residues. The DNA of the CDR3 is TGTGCCAGCAGTTACGGCGGGGGCTTGAGGCCCTACGAGCAGTACTTC. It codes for CASSYGGGLRPYEQYF.

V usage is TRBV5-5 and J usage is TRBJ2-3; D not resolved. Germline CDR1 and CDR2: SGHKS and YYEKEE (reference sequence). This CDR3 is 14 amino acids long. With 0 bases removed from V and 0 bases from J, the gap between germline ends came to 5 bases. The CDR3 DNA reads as TGTGCCAGCAGCTTGGGGTCTAGCACAGATACGCAGTATTTT. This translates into CASSLGSSTDTQYF.

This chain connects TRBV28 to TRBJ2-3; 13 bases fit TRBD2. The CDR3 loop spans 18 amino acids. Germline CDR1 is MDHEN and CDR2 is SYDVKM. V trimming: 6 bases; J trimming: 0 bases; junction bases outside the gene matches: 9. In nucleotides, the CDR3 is TGTGCCAGCAGAGCCCCGCTGGGACTAGCGGGGAGCACAGATACGCAGTATTTT. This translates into CASRAPLGLAGSTDTQYF.

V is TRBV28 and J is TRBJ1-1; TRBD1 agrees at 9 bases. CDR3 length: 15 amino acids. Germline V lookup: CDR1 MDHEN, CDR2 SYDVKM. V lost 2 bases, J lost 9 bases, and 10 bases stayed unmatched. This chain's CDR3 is CASSLAMDRGNKAFF. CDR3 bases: TGTGCCAGCAGTTTAGCCATGGACAGGGGCAATAAAGCTTTCTTT.

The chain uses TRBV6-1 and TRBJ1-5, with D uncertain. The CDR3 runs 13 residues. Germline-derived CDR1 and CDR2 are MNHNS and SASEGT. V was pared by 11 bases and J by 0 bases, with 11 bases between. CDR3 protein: CAGSPYSNQPQHF. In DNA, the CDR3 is TGTGCCGGGAGCCCCTATAGCAATCAGCCCCAGCATTTT.